The next 16 T cell receptor beta chains were all read from a single sample in a study of blood T cell repertoires in COVID-19. Assay used: immunoSEQ multiplex PCR; TCRdb lists only in-frame clones, some missing. In the table there are just under 300,000 clones, more than 85% of which are singletons. The sequenced sample consisted of peripheral blood. These receptors all come from a man between 65 and 85 years old with acute or convalescent COVID-19.

This clone has only one observation. This chain connects TRBV3-1 (or the pseudogene TRBV3-2) to TRBJ1-2, with a weak D call TRBD1 (5 bases). V was trimmed by 2 bases and J by 8 bases, leaving 18 bases between them. Germline loops: CDR1 LGHDT, CDR2 YNNKEL (reference sequence). The CDR3 loop spans 15 amino acids. CDR3 protein: CASSQPREGKTGYTF. Written as DNA, the CDR3 is TGTGCCAGCAGCCAACCGAGGGAGGGGAAGACCGGCTACACCTTC.

This clone was seen just once. V usage is TRBV7-7 and J usage is TRBJ2-5; D perhaps matches TRBD2 (5 bases). The CDR3 contains 16 residues. The germline V gene has CDR1 SSHAT and CDR2 FNYEAQ (reference sequence). Trimming cost V 0 bases and J 4 bases, with 15 bases left between them. The CDR3 protein is CASSLASGFFGETQYF. In DNA form, the CDR3 reads TGTGCCAGCAGCTTAGCGTCGGGGTTCTTTGGAGAGACCCAGTACTTC.

The rearrangement links TRBV18 to TRBJ2-2; TRBD1 might be the D (5 bases). The ends were cut back, 5 bases at V and 6 bases at J, with 19 bases in the middle. The germline V gene encodes CDR1 KGHSH and CDR2 LQKENI. CDR3 length equals 16 residues. The CDR3 loop reads CASSSRQNARSGELFF. The CDR3 DNA is TGTGCCAGCTCATCCCGACAGAACGCGAGATCCGGGGAGCTGTTTTTT.

The chain employs TRBV27 and TRBJ1-4, with D possibly TRBD1 on 6 matching bases. Trimming left V 7 bases short and J 8 bases short, with 14 bases between. The germline V gene encodes CDR1 MNHEY and CDR2 SMNVEV (reference sequence). CDR3 length: 13 amino acids. DNA of the CDR3: TGTGCCAGCACCAACCTGAGGGGGGAAAAACTGTTTTTT. Amino acid sequence: CASTNLRGEKLFF.

This sequence joins TRBV27 and TRBJ1-4; 7 nucleotides agree with TRBD1. The CDR3 consists of 14 residues. CDR1 is MNHEY and CDR2 is SMNVEV in the germline V gene (reference sequence). With 8 bases clipped from V and 4 bases from J, the junction kept 7 bases outside the gene matches. CDR3 sequence (DNA): TGTGCCAGCGGAAGGGGGCGGTTTAATGAAAAACTGTTTTTT. This gives the protein CASGRGRFNEKLFF. Based on the CDR3 plus reference TRBV27 and TRBJ1-4, the full variable domain is EAQVTQNPRYLITVTGKKLTVTCSQNMNHEYMSWYRQDPGLGLRQIYYSMNVEVTDKGDVPEGYKVSRKEKRNFPLILESPSPNQTSLYFCASGRGRFNEKLFFGSGTQLSVL.

This clone occurred once. The V call is TRBV7-8, the J call TRBJ1-2, with D possibly being TRBD1 (5 bases). The CDR3 length is 16 residues. Germline values: CDR1 SGHVS, CDR2 FQNEAQ. V lost 1 base and J 0 bases, leaving 12 bases between the germline ends. This chain's CDR3 is CASSLVPQGANYGYTF. The CDR3 DNA is TGTGCCAGCAGCTTAGTTCCCCAGGGCGCTAACTATGGCTACACCTTC.

This chain joins TRBV19 and TRBJ1-2; 10 bases line up with TRBD1. J was trimmed by 4 bases and V by 6 bases; bases with no gene match: 5. CDR3 length: 14 residues. CDR1 and CDR2 from the germline V gene are LNHDA and SQIVND (reference sequence). The CDR3 sequence: CASRSTGGGYGYTF. The DNA of the CDR3 is TGTGCCAGTAGGTCGACAGGGGGCGGCTATGGCTACACCTTC. The full variable domain, completed using reference TRBV19 and TRBJ1-2, is DGGITQSPKYLFRKEGQNVTLSCEQNLNHDAMYWYRQDPGQGLRLIYYSQIVNDFQKGDIAEGYSVSREKKESFPLTVTSAQKNPTAFYLCASRSTGGGYGYTFGSGTRLTVV.

V and J are TRBV7-2 and TRBJ1-5, with TRBD1 as a possible D gene (5 bases). CDR3 size: 16 residues. Germline lookup yields CDR1 SGHTA and CDR2 FQGNSA. V was clipped by 1 base and J by 1 base, with 11 bases between them. The CDR3 is CASSLGSRASNQPQHF. CDR3 DNA sequence: TGTGCCAGCAGCTTAGGTTCCAGGGCCAGCAATCAGCCCCAGCATTTT.

The rearrangement links TRBV7-9 to TRBJ1-6, with TRBD1 identical over 10 bases. V shed 3 bases, J shed 8 bases, and the junction held 1 base outside the gene matches. Germline V gives CDR1 SEHNR, CDR2 FQNEAQ (reference sequence). CDR3 length equals 14 residues. CDR3 DNA sequence: TGTGCCAGCAGCTTGGGACAGGGGCATTCACCCCTCCACTTT. Amino acid sequence: CASSLGQGHSPLHF.

This rearrangement joins TRBV3-1 (or the pseudogene TRBV3-2) to TRBJ2-7; no clear D gene. The V gene's germline CDR1 is LGHDT and CDR2 YNNKEL (reference sequence). The CDR3 covers 11 residues. Trimming took off 3 bases at V and 7 bases at J, with 7 bases between the two ends. The CDR3 protein is CASSHLTEQYF. Written as DNA, the CDR3 is TGTGCCAGCAGCCATTTGACAGAGCAGTACTTC.

This sequence joins TRBV3-1 (or the pseudogene TRBV3-2) and TRBJ2-5; 12 bases are shared with TRBD2. From germline, CDR1 is LGHDT and CDR2 YNNKEL (reference sequence). The CDR3 is made up of 18 amino acids. V shed 0 bases, J shed 3 bases, and the junction held 8 bases outside the gene matches. As DNA, the CDR3 is TGTGCCAGCAGCCAAGAGGCGCTAGCGGGAGGGCCGAAAGAGACCCAGTACTTC. Protein sequence: CASSQEALAGGPKETQYF.

The chain recombines TRBV30 with TRBJ1-4; unclear D gene. The CDR3 covers 14 residues. Germline loops: CDR1 GTSNPN, CDR2 SVGIG (reference sequence). Trimming pared 0 bases from V and 8 bases from J, leaving 13 bases between. The CDR3 DNA is TGTGCCTGGAGTGTATTTGGAGGTGGGGAAAAACTGTTTTTT. This translates into CAWSVFGGGEKLFF.

The chain employs TRBV15 and TRBJ2-3, with 8 bases aligning to TRBD2. Trimming at V came to 5 bases and at J to 1 base, leaving 5 bases not matched to a gene. The V gene's germline CDR1 is LNHNV and CDR2 YYDKDF (reference sequence). The CDR3 runs to 15 residues. Here the CDR3 DNA reads TGTGCCACCAGCGGGCGGGGGGCCGGCACAGATACGCAGTATTTT. It codes for CATSGRGAGTDTQYF.

CDR3 amino acids: CASRPSSGLWDTQYF. In DNA form, the CDR3 reads TGTGCCAGCAGGCCTTCTAGCGGCCTATGGGATACGCAGTATTTT. The chain uses TRBV28 and TRBJ2-3; 7 nucleotides align to TRBD2. CDR3 length equals 15 residues. Germline lookup yields CDR1 MDHEN and CDR2 SYDVKM. Losses at the gene ends were 6 bases for V and 6 bases for J; bases not matched to a gene: 12.

The J gene is TRBJ2-5, the V gene TRBV24-1; the match to TRBD1 covers 7 bases. Trimming removed 8 bases from V and 8 bases from J; junction bases left unmatched: 7. The germline V gene encodes CDR1 KGHDR and CDR2 SFDVKD. The CDR3 consists of 12 residues. CDR3 sequence reads: CATKDRLNTQYF. Written as DNA, the CDR3 is TGTGCCACCAAGGACAGGTTAAACACCCAGTACTTC.

The gene calls are TRBV25-1 and TRBJ1-1, with D possibly matching TRBD1 (5 bases). The V end lost 6 bases, the J end lost 4 bases, and 18 bases lay between the germline ends. Germline values: CDR1 MGHDK, CDR2 SYGVNS. The CDR3 is 15 amino acids. The CDR3 sequence: CASRVGSPRGTEAFF. CDR3 DNA: TGTGCCAGCAGGGTGGGGTCTCCTAGGGGCACTGAAGCTTTCTTT.